The rows below give T cell receptor beta chains drawn from one sample of a study of shared clonotypes between healthy human individuals. The method was immunoSEQ multiplex PCR; TCRdb's version includes in-frame clones alone and lacks a portion of them. Of about 2.1 million clones detected, about 92% appear once; the ten largest clones hold under 2%. The sample taken for sequencing was naive CD8+ T cells from PBMCs. Source of these receptors: a man aged 18 to 30 in good health. Some clones in this sample may be carry-over from other donors' samples. Both conserved end residues are part of each CDR3. The D gene is left open where the match is weak. Size is stated for part of the rows, as once, few or many counts, or as a class when the clone is expanded.

D	J	size	V	DNA	CDR3
TRBD1	TRBJ2-5	NA	TRBV6-6	TGTGCCAGCAGTTACTATGGACAGGGAGCCTTAGAGACCCAGTACTTC	CASSYYGQGALETQYF
TRBD1	TRBJ2-7	NA	TRBV5-5	TGTGCCAGCAGCTTGTCTTCAGGGGGCGTTTACTACGAGCAGTACTTC	CASSLSSGGVYYEQYF
TRBD2	TRBJ2-4	NA	TRBV5-8	TGTGCCAGCAGCCCCGGGACTAGCGGGAGTGGGTCCAAAAACATTCAGTACTTC	CASSPGTSGSGSKNIQYF
NA	TRBJ2-7	once	TRBV27	TGTGCCAGCAGTTTACTCAGGGCCTCGCCCCACGAGCAGTACTTC	CASSLLRASPHEQYF
NA	TRBJ2-7	NA	TRBV23-1	TGCGCCAGCAGTCATGTTTATTCCAGGCCGATGCTTCTCCCCTACGAGCAGTACTTC	CASSHVYSRPMLLPYEQYF
TRBD2	TRBJ2-1	NA	TRBV27	TGTGCCAGCAGTCCCCTAGCGGGGGCCTATCACAATGAGCAGTTCTTC	CASSPLAGAYHNEQFF
NA	TRBJ2-7	NA	TRBV5-6	TGTGCCAGCAGCTCTCCGGGACACCTCTCCTACGAGCAGTACTTC	CASSSPGHLSYEQYF
NA	TRBJ2-7	NA	TRBV5-4	TGTGCCAGCAGCTTGGATGTTGGAGGCTGGTACGAGCAGTACTTC	CASSLDVGGWYEQYF
NA	TRBJ2-2	NA	TRBV6-5	TGTGCCAGCAGTTACAGGGGAAACACCGGGGAGCTGTTTTTT	CASSYRGNTGELFF
NA	TRBJ2-2	NA	TRBV7-2	TGTGCCAGCAGCTTAGGACCGACGACCACCGGGGAGCTGTTTTTT	CASSLGPTTTGELFF
TRBD1	TRBJ2-5	NA	TRBV11-2	TGTGCCAGTACCTCCGGGACAGGGCTAGAGACCCAGTACTTC	CASTSGTGLETQYF
NA	TRBJ2-6	NA	TRBV9	TGTGCCAGCGGTCCTCGTACCGTTGGGGCCAACGTCCTGACTTTC	CASGPRTVGANVLTF
TRBD2	TRBJ2-1	NA	TRBV5-4	TGTGCCAGCAGCCGCCACTTTCGCGGCGGGAGTATACATGAGCAGTTCTTC	CASSRHFRGGSIHEQFF
TRBD2	TRBJ2-5	NA	TRBV30	TGTGCCTGGAGCCTGACGTCTAGCGGGCAGGAGACCCAGTACTTC	CAWSLTSSGQETQYF
NA	TRBJ1-2	NA	TRBV6-5	TGTGCCAGCCACTCCCAACGGGTTGGATCTGGCTACACCTTC	CASHSQRVGSGYTF
TRBD1	TRBJ2-7	NA	TRBV4-2	TGTGCCAGCAGCCAAGGGACAGGGGCCTCCTACGAGCAGTACTTC	CASSQGTGASYEQYF
TRBD2	TRBJ2-1	NA	TRBV9	TGTGCCAGCAGCGCGGCGGGGACTAGCCTCAGCTACGACAATGAGCAGTTCTTC	CASSAAGTSLSYDNEQFF
NA	TRBJ1-1	NA	TRBV29-1	TGCGGTCTAAATGGGGAGGGCACTGAAGCTTTCTTT	CGLNGEGTEAFF
TRBD2	TRBJ2-1	NA	TRBV15	TGTGCCACCAGCAGAGATATTCTTTGGGGCGGGAGGAATGTCAATGAGCAGTTCTTC	CATSRDILWGGRNVNEQFF
NA	TRBJ2-7	NA	TRBV7-6	TGTGCCAGCAGCCGATCCACCGGCTTGGCCGCCTACGAGCAGTACTTC	CASSRSTGLAAYEQYF
NA	TRBJ2-7	NA	TRBV2	TGTGCCAGCCGGCCAGGTGACTCCTACGAGCAGTACTTC	CASRPGDSYEQYF
NA	TRBJ2-5	NA	TRBV29-1	TGCAGCGTTGGGATCGGTTTACAGCCGATTGTCCAAGAGACCCAGTACTTC	CSVGIGLQPIVQETQYF
TRBD1	TRBJ1-1	few	TRBV25-1	TGTGCCAGCAGGACAGGGGCCGGCACTGAAGCTTTCTTT	CASRTGAGTEAFF
NA	TRBJ2-7	NA	TRBV7-9	TGTGCCAGCAGCTTCTCAGGGAATGACGAGCAGTACTTC	CASSFSGNDEQYF
NA	TRBJ2-1	NA	TRBV2	TGTGCCAGCAGTGAAGCGGGAACTGAGCAGTTCTTC	CASSEAGTEQFF
TRBD1	TRBJ2-7	NA	TRBV27	TGTGCCAGCAGTGGTGGACAGGGGCGCCACGAGCAGTACTTC	CASSGGQGRHEQYF
NA	TRBJ2-5	NA	TRBV5-4	TGTGCCAGCAGCCTGGCGGGGGCCGAAGAGACCCAGTACTTC	CASSLAGAEETQYF
TRBD2	TRBJ2-1	NA	TRBV11-2	TGTGCCAGCAGCTTAGTTGCGACTAGCTACTCCCAGCAGTTCTTC	CASSLVATSYSQQFF
NA	TRBJ1-2	NA	TRBV19	TGTGCCAGTAGTGCTTGGACAGACAGCTACACCTTC	CASSAWTDSYTF
TRBD1	TRBJ2-1	NA	TRBV19	TGTGCCAGTAGTCTCTCCGGGACAGGGTTCTACAATGAGCAGTTCTTC	CASSLSGTGFYNEQFF
NA	TRBJ1-3	NA	TRBV27	TGTGCCAGCAGTTTATCCGCGAACTCTGGAAACACCATATATTTT	CASSLSANSGNTIYF
NA	TRBJ2-1	NA	TRBV29-1	TGCAGCGCCCCGAGAGAGGGGATTTATGAGCAGTTCTTC	CSAPREGIYEQFF
NA	TRBJ2-7	once	TRBV28	TGTGCCAGCAGTTTTCTCCTTGGGCTTGATGTCAGCGGGGAGCAGTACTTC	CASSFLLGLDVSGEQYF
NA	TRBJ2-7	NA	TRBV27	TGTGCCAGCATGGACAGTCTCTCCTACGAGCAGTACTTC	CASMDSLSYEQYF
NA	TRBJ1-1	NA	TRBV7-2	TGTGCCAGCAGCTTAGCGACAGGTGAAGCTTTCTTT	CASSLATGEAFF
TRBD1	TRBJ1-2	few	TRBV27	TGTGCCAGCAGTCGGGACAGGGCTTCCGCTAACTATGGCTACACCTTC	CASSRDRASANYGYTF
NA	TRBJ1-2	NA	TRBV7-8	TGTGCCAGCAGCTTATCCAGCACCGTCTATGGCTACACCTTC	CASSLSSTVYGYTF
NA	TRBJ2-7	NA	TRBV2	TGTGCCAGCAGTGCAGGCATTTACGAGCAGTACTTC	CASSAGIYEQYF
NA	TRBJ2-2	NA	TRBV4-1	TGCGCCAGCACCACCGCCCGAGGGTTAGGTCAGACCGGGGAGCTGTTTTTT	CASTTARGLGQTGELFF
NA	TRBJ2-7	NA	TRBV15	TGTGCCACCAGCATTAGGACAGACTACGAGCAGTACTTC	CATSIRTDYEQYF
TRBD1	TRBJ2-7	NA	TRBV11-2	TGTGCCAGCAGCCCCCGGGACAGGGGCCACGAGCAGTACTTC	CASSPRDRGHEQYF
TRBD2	TRBJ2-1	NA	TRBV9	TGTGCCAGCACCAGATCGAGCGGGATCCACAATGAGCAGTTCTTC	CASTRSSGIHNEQFF
NA	TRBJ2-7	NA	TRBV7-9	TGTGCCAGCAGCCGTGGGACTTATATCTCCTACGAGCAGTACTTC	CASSRGTYISYEQYF
NA	TRBJ2-3	NA	TRBV11-3	TGTGCCAGCAGCTTAGGGACAGATACGCAGTATTTT	CASSLGTDTQYF
NA	TRBJ2-1	NA	TRBV27	NA	CASSFGTGSLFF
TRBD2	TRBJ2-7	NA	TRBV11-2	TGTGCCAGCAGCTTAACCCCCGGGACTATCCACGAGCAGTACTTC	CASSLTPGTIHEQYF
TRBD1	TRBJ1-1	NA	TRBV9	TGTGCCAGCAGCGCGTGGGGACAGACCAGACTGAACACTGAAGCTTTCTTT	CASSAWGQTRLNTEAFF
NA	TRBJ2-3	NA	TRBV7-3	TGTGCCAGCAGCCCAGAACACTGGGATACGCAGTATTTT	CASSPEHWDTQYF
NA	TRBJ2-3	NA	TRBV7-6	TGTGCCAGCAGCTCGAGTTTGGGTGGCACAGATACGCAGTATTTT	CASSSSLGGTDTQYF
NA	TRBJ2-7	NA	TRBV14	TGTGCCAGCAGCGTTACACAGGGTTTACACGAGCAGTACTTC	CASSVTQGLHEQYF
NA	TRBJ2-1	NA	TRBV7-8	TGTGCCAGCAGCTTATTTGAGCAGACGAGCTCCTACAATGAGCAGTTCTTC	CASSLFEQTSSYNEQFF
NA	TRBJ2-7	NA	TRBV27	TGTGCATCAGGAGAGTACGAGCAGTACTTC	CASGEYEQYF
NA	TRBJ2-1	NA	TRBV10-3	TGTGCCCTCCGACTAGAAAACAATGAGCAGTTCTTC	CALRLENNEQFF
NA	TRBJ1-2	once	TRBV28	TGTGCCAGCAGTCCCGAGACAGGTCTTTGGGGCTACACCTTC	CASSPETGLWGYTF
NA	TRBJ1-1	NA	TRBV16	TGTGCCAGCAGCCGGGTCCTCAAGGCAGTGAACACTGAAGCTTTCTTT	CASSRVLKAVNTEAFF
NA	TRBJ2-3	NA	TRBV27	TGTGCCAGCAGTTCCCTCTACAACACAGATACGCAGTATTTT	CASSSLYNTDTQYF
NA	TRBJ2-2	NA	TRBV28	TGTGCCAGCAGCTGGGGGGTACAGGGATTTCCCGGGGAGCTGTTTTTT	CASSWGVQGFPGELFF
NA	TRBJ1-1	NA	TRBV6-1	TGTGCCAGCAGTGAAGAGAGGGGTGTGAGAACTGAAGCTTTCTTT	CASSEERGVRTEAFF
TRBD2	TRBJ2-1	NA	TRBV7-9	TGTGCCAGCACTGGCGGGAGTTGGAATGAGCAGTTCTTC	CASTGGSWNEQFF